Listed here are 5 T cell receptor beta chains from one sample, sequenced in a study of human T cells and chemical hapten exposure (TCRdb year 2021). What this sample's time point label stands for: patch test 1, 2 weeks after DPC sensitization. The treatment or condition label for this specimen denotes: therapeutic diphenylcyclopropenone sensitization with weekly scalp DPC. The library was generated by RACE. Sequencing used a NextSeq 500. Through fastp at Q25 and MiXCR, TCRdb rebuilt clones from the public reads, retaining in-frame beta chains. A single entry per CDR3 protein holds the most common genes and DNA from its merged rows. The table for this sample lists about 340,000 distinct CDR3 sequences; around 7% of them were counted only once. The ten largest clonotypes hold roughly 8% of the sample. The sequencing used whole blood, collected in connection with sensitization to the hapten diphenylcyclopropenone (DPC). These receptors were obtained from a woman aged 18-29 years with alopecia areata. Some clones in this sample may be carry-over from other donors' samples.

At least ten counts were recorded for this clonotype. This chain uses TRBV29-1 with TRBJ2-2, with no clear D. Germline CDR1 and CDR2: SQVTM and ANQGSEA. V was shortened by 7 bases and J by 3 bases, with 6 bases between the two germline ends. The CDR3 is made up of 11 amino acids. CDR3 residues: CSAADTGELFF. CDR3 DNA: TGCAGCGCTGCCGACACCGGGGAGCTGTTTTTT.

This clonotype was seen many times. The genes are TRBV2 and TRBJ2-3; 11 positions agree with TRBD2. In germline, CDR1 is SNHLY, CDR2 FYNNEI. This CDR3 has 16 residues. V lost 7 bases and J lost 0; bases outside the gene matches: 6. The CDR3 nucleotides read TGTGCCAGCAACCCACTAGCGGGGGTCAGCACAGATACGCAGTATTTT. This sequence encodes CASNPLAGVSTDTQYF.

The chain carries TRBV10-3 and TRBJ2-3; 7 nucleotides align to TRBD2. Germline V lookup: CDR1 ENHRY, CDR2 SYGVKD. The CDR3 spans 20 residues. After removal of 3 bases from V and 2 bases from J, the junction contained 20 bases not matched to a gene. CDR3 loop: CAISERREGGLAVYTDTQYF. In DNA, the CDR3 is TGTGCCATCAGTGAAAGGCGAGAAGGCGGGCTAGCGGTCTACACAGATACGCAGTATTTT.

This clonotype was detected ten times or more. The chain joins TRBV20-1 to TRBJ2-1, with 8 nucleotides matching TRBD2. CDR1 DFQATT and CDR2 SNEGSKA come from the germline V gene (reference sequence). V lost 3 bases, J lost 4 bases, and 8 bases stayed unmatched. CDR3 length: 15 residues. In nucleotides, the CDR3 is TGCAGTGCTAGCTACGGGGGGGCGGGGTACAATGAGCAGTTCTTC. Residues: CSASYGGAGYNEQFF.

The sample holds a few counts of this clonotype. The CDR3 DNA follows: TGCGCCAGCAGCCATCTATTCCGCGGGGGAAGATTAAACACCATATATTTT. Translation: CASSHLFRGGRLNTIYF. The V call is TRBV4-1, the J call TRBJ1-3; a possible D gene is TRBD1 (5 bases). Germline-derived CDR1 and CDR2 are MGHRA and YSYEKL. The CDR3 consists of 17 residues. With 3 bases removed from V and 6 bases from J, the gap between germline ends came to 21 bases.